A selection of T cell receptor beta chains follows, all from one sample in a study of blood T cell repertoires in COVID-19. TCRdb's table, derived via immunoSEQ multiplex PCR, lists solely in-frame clones and lacks some. In the table there are more than 250,000 clones, more than 70% of which are singletons. Source material: peripheral blood. The receptor source for this set is a woman in her 30s with COVID-19, enrolled during active disease. The conserved cysteine and the conserved F or W are not part of the CDR3 here. Fields, in order: CDR3 protein, J gene, V gene.

CDR3 protein: ASSPGLAGGKQF; J gene: TRBJ2-1; V gene: TRBV14
CDR3 protein: ASSSALSGQPQH; J gene: TRBJ1-5; V gene: TRBV5-5
CDR3 protein: ASSLGIGGPDQPQH; J gene: TRBJ1-5; V gene: TRBV11-2
CDR3 protein: ASSYSPRDRVYNEQF; J gene: TRBJ2-1; V gene: TRBV6-8
CDR3 protein: ASSQSRGGSYGYT; J gene: TRBJ1-2; V gene: TRBV4-3
CDR3 protein: ASSLQGNTDTQY; J gene: TRBJ2-3; V gene: TRBV5-1
CDR3 protein: SVERGDTEAF; J gene: TRBJ1-1; V gene: TRBV29-1
CDR3 protein: ASSYRGQGYGYT; J gene: TRBJ1-2; V gene: TRBV6-5
CDR3 protein: ATRRVGLAF; J gene: TRBJ1-1; V gene: TRBV6-5
CDR3 protein: ASSLNAGGTDTQY; J gene: TRBJ2-3; V gene: TRBV7-3
CDR3 protein: ASSSDSPNTGELF; J gene: TRBJ2-2; V gene: TRBV6-5
CDR3 protein: ASSPGQNTEAF; J gene: TRBJ1-1; V gene: TRBV11-3
CDR3 protein: ASSLGRGGNTIY; J gene: TRBJ1-3; V gene: TRBV5-1
CDR3 protein: ASLSPLPNGDNLIYGYT; J gene: TRBJ1-2; V gene: TRBV5-5
CDR3 protein: ASSRRPLAYSETQY; J gene: TRBJ2-5; V gene: TRBV3-1/TRBV3-2
CDR3 protein: ASSSYNQPQH; J gene: TRBJ1-5; V gene: TRBV19
CDR3 protein: ASSALGTASRYYGYT; J gene: TRBJ1-2; V gene: TRBV7-9
CDR3 protein: ASSPRQSATNEKLF; J gene: TRBJ1-4; V gene: TRBV7-9
CDR3 protein: ASSQQQGLNGYT; J gene: TRBJ1-2; V gene: TRBV4-1
CDR3 protein: ASSPLDSYGYT; J gene: TRBJ1-2; V gene: TRBV18
CDR3 protein: ASTPSGGLNTGELF; J gene: TRBJ2-2; V gene: TRBV7-2
CDR3 protein: ASSPREARNTGELF; J gene: TRBJ2-2; V gene: TRBV7-3
CDR3 protein: ASRGFREQF; J gene: TRBJ2-1; V gene: TRBV28
CDR3 protein: ASSIGGSWETQY; J gene: TRBJ2-5; V gene: TRBV19
CDR3 protein: ASSFISGGEETQY; J gene: TRBJ2-5; V gene: TRBV5-5
CDR3 protein: ASSLGLGTYNEQF; J gene: TRBJ2-1; V gene: TRBV7-8
CDR3 protein: ASSKRYWETQY; J gene: TRBJ2-5; V gene: TRBV27
CDR3 protein: SVVGPLAKLF; J gene: TRBJ1-4; V gene: TRBV29-1
CDR3 protein: ASSFAGQGRSSGNTIY; J gene: TRBJ1-3; V gene: TRBV7-9
CDR3 protein: ASSEGTFKYQETQY; J gene: TRBJ2-5; V gene: TRBV5-1
CDR3 protein: ASTLTGNEQF; J gene: TRBJ2-1; V gene: TRBV11-3
CDR3 protein: ASSLQGAELVYGYT; J gene: TRBJ1-2; V gene: TRBV2
CDR3 protein: ASSPGGVNTEAF; J gene: TRBJ1-1; V gene: TRBV7-9